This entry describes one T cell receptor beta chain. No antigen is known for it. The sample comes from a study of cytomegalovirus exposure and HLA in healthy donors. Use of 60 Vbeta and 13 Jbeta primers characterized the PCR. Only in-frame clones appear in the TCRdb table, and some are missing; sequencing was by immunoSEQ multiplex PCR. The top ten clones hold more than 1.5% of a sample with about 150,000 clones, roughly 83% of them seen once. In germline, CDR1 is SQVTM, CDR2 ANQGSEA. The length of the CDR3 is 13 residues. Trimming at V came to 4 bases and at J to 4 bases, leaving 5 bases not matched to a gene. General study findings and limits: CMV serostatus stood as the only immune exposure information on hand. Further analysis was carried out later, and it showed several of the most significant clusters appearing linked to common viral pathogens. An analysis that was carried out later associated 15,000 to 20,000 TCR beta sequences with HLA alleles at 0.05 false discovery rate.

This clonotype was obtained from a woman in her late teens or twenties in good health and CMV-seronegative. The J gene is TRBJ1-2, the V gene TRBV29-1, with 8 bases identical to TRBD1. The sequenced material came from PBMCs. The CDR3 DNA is TGCAGCGTTGGACAGGGGAGGTTCTATGGCTACACCTTC. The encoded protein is CSVGQGRFYGYTF.